This entry describes one T cell receptor beta chain. TCRdb's copy holds only in-frame clones and misses some; the assay was immunoSEQ multiplex PCR. The sample includes fewer than 300,000 clones, approximately 90% of them seen just once. V was clipped by 6 bases and J by 7 bases, with 18 bases between them. Germline lookup yields CDR1 MDHEN and CDR2 SYDVKM. The CDR3 has 14 residues. These data originate in a study of blood T cell repertoires in COVID-19. Study summary: From the United States, Italy and Spain came samples of acute and convalescent COVID-19. From T cells, B-cell-depleted T cells, or PBMCs came the material, which was cDNA or gDNA.

The V and J genes are TRBV28 and TRBJ1-2; TRBD1 is a possible D gene (5 bases). The clonotype was recovered from a woman aged 30 to 39 with COVID-19, enrolled during active disease. Material: peripheral blood. This CDR3 reads CASSLGRGEGGYTF. CDR3 DNA: TGTGCCAGCAGCTTAGGACGGGGGGAGGGTGGCTACACCTTC.